The 17 T cell receptor beta chains in this list originate from one sample, sequenced in a study of blood T cell repertoires in COVID-19 (TCRdb year 2020). Receptor amplification or capture employed the immunoSEQ multiplex PCR assay. The immuneACCESS repertoire file appears here via TCRdb, limited to in-frame rearrangements. These files lack a portion of the clones; in checked studies, under half of the deficit traces to unresolved V genes, and the cause of the others is not known. In this sample the table shows roughly 60,000 clones, more than 80% of which occur a single time. The ten largest clonotypes hold about 15% of the sample. The sequenced sample was peripheral blood. All receptors come from an older man with acute or convalescent COVID-19.

The V gene is TRBV5-1, the J gene TRBJ2-3; 8 bases fit TRBD2. V shed 5 bases and J 1 base; nucleotides not matched to a gene: 9. The CDR3 sequence is 16 residues long. Germline CDR1 is SGHRS and CDR2 is YFSETQ. The CDR3 bases are TGCGCCAGCAGTATTGACAGCGGGGGCCGCACAGATACGCAGTATTTT. Amino acid sequence: CASSIDSGGRTDTQYF.

This clone was recorded a few times. The V call is TRBV5-5, the J call TRBJ2-7, with D perhaps matching TRBD2 (6 bases). Germline-derived CDR1 and CDR2 are SGHKS and YYEKEE (reference sequence). This CDR3 comprises 15 residues. The V end was cut by 1 base, the J end by 0 bases, with 11 bases between. The CDR3 nucleotides are TGTGCCAGCAGCTTGTGGCAGGGAGGCTCCTACGAGCAGTACTTC. Its protein is CASSLWQGGSYEQYF.

The V gene is TRBV24-1, the J gene TRBJ2-5; TRBD1 aligns across 12 bases. The CDR3 totals 15 residues. Germline loops: CDR1 KGHDR, CDR2 SFDVKD. Germline trimming cut 7 bases from V and 5 bases from J; bases unmatched to any gene: 7. CDR3 DNA sequence: TGTGCCACCAGCCCCGGGACAGGGGGCCGGGAGACCCAGTACTTC. Its protein is CATSPGTGGRETQYF.

The J gene is TRBJ1-5, the V gene TRBV10-2; D might be TRBD1 (5 bases). Deletions cut 5 bases from V and 0 bases from J, with 11 bases between. This CDR3 comprises 15 residues. Germline V lookup: CDR1 WSHSY, CDR2 SAAADI. CDR3 residues: CASSIGVHSNQPQHF. CDR3 nucleotide sequence: TGCGCCAGCAGTATAGGGGTGCATAGCAATCAGCCCCAGCATTTT.

V usage is TRBV19 and J usage is TRBJ2-1; 7 bases agree with TRBD1. The germline CDR1 and CDR2 sequences are LNHDA and SQIVND (reference sequence). V trimming: 5 bases; J trimming: 9 bases; junction bases outside the gene matches: 16. This CDR3 has 16 residues. CDR3 sequence: CASSPNPDRENGEQFF. Written as DNA, the CDR3 is TGTGCCAGTAGTCCCAATCCCGACAGGGAAAACGGTGAGCAGTTCTTC.

The CDR3, as DNA: TGTGCCAGTAGAGGGGGACAGGGGGCCTCCCGGATCACGAACACCGGGGAGCTGTTTTTT. This sequence encodes CASRGGQGASRITNTGELFF. The chain couples TRBV19 to TRBJ2-2, with 12 bases aligning to TRBD1. J was trimmed by 0 bases and V by 6 bases; bases with no gene match: 14. The CDR3 loop spans 20 amino acids. Germline loops: CDR1 LNHDA, CDR2 SQIVND (reference sequence).

This clone was recorded only once. The chain employs TRBV19 and TRBJ2-7, with D perhaps matching TRBD1 (6 bases). In germline, CDR1 is LNHDA, CDR2 SQIVND (reference sequence). This CDR3 comprises 15 residues. Trimming cost V 5 bases and J 0 bases, with 14 bases left between them. In DNA, the CDR3 is TGTGCCAGTAGTGGTCAGGGGACGAGCTCCTACGAGCAGTACTTC. Translation gives CASSGQGTSSYEQYF.

The chain couples TRBV5-5 to TRBJ2-1; 10 nucleotides match TRBD1. This CDR3 region has 15 residues. Germline values: CDR1 SGHKS, CDR2 YYEKEE (reference sequence). V dropped 5 bases and J dropped 2; count of bases not matched to a gene: 4. The CDR3 loop is CASSLGTGAYNEQFF. DNA of the CDR3: TGTGCCAGCAGTCTCGGGACAGGGGCCTACAATGAGCAGTTCTTC.

The gene calls are TRBV27 and TRBJ2-1, with 9 bases that match TRBD1. Germline V gene lookup returns CDR1 MNHEY and CDR2 SMNVEV (reference sequence). This CDR3 region has 15 residues. With V trimmed by 5 bases and J by 5 bases, 7 bases remained unmatched. The CDR3 is CASSGPGQGDNEQFF. CDR3 coding DNA: TGTGCCAGCAGTGGACCGGGACAGGGTGACAATGAGCAGTTCTTC.

The V call is TRBV5-1, the J call TRBJ2-7, with 8 bases matching TRBD2. The CDR3 contains 14 residues. Germline loops: CDR1 SGHRS, CDR2 YFSETQ. V gave up 4 bases and J gave up 5 bases; unmatched junction bases: 8. The CDR3 sequence is CASSAREVAHEQYF. CDR3 DNA: TGCGCCAGCAGCGCGCGGGAGGTTGCCCACGAGCAGTACTTC. Based on the CDR3 plus reference TRBV5-1 and TRBJ2-7, the full variable domain is KAGVTQTPRYLIKTRGQQVTLSCSPISGHRSVSWYQQTPGQGLQFLFEYFSETQRNKGNFPGRFSGRQFSNSRSEMNVSTLELGDSALYLCASSAREVAHEQYFGPGTRLTVT.

The chain combines TRBV7-9 with TRBJ2-4; 8 bases are shared with TRBD1. This CDR3 spans 15 amino acids. Germline V gene data show CDR1 as SEHNR and CDR2 as FQNEAQ (reference sequence). Trimming removed 3 bases from V and 5 bases from J; junction bases left unmatched: 6. The CDR3 DNA is TGTGCCAGCAGCTTCTCCGGGACAGGTCAAAACATTCAGTACTTC. Its protein is CASSFSGTGQNIQYF.

The V gene is TRBV3-1 (or the pseudogene TRBV3-2), the J gene TRBJ1-1; TRBD1 matches 7 bases. The trim removed 2 bases at V and 4 bases at J, leaving 1 base unmatched. The CDR3 loop spans 13 amino acids. Per the germline V gene, CDR1 is LGHDT and CDR2 is YNNKEL (reference sequence). The CDR3 sequence is CASSQQGVTEAFF. The CDR3 nucleotides are TGTGCCAGCAGCCAACAGGGGGTCACTGAAGCTTTCTTT.

This chain joins TRBV7-9 and TRBJ2-1, with 9 positions matching TRBD2. Per the germline V gene, CDR1 is SEHNR and CDR2 is FQNEAQ (reference sequence). The CDR3 extends over 12 amino acids. Germline trimming cut 10 bases from V and 5 bases from J; bases unmatched to any gene: 3. As DNA, the CDR3 is TGTGCCATCTCTAGCGGGGACAATGAGCAGTTCTTC. It specifies CAISSGDNEQFF.

A word on this clone: A junction boundary mismatches the germline segment, possibly from a read error. V is TRBV18 and J is TRBJ2-5, with 7 bases lining up with TRBD1. The CDR3 runs to 13 residues. CDR1 and CDR2 from the germline V gene are KGHSH and LQKENI. The CDR3 loop is CATSGTDQETQYF. The CDR3 region has the DNA TGTGCCACCTCAGGGACAGATCAAGAGACCCAGTACTTC.

This clone was detected a few times. The V call is TRBV2, the J call TRBJ2-5; TRBD2 might be the D (6 bases). The CDR3 loop spans 14 amino acids. V was shortened by 6 bases and J by 9 bases, with 20 bases between the two germline ends. Germline assignment: CDR1 SNHLY and CDR2 FYNNEI. The CDR3 DNA follows: TGTGCCAGCAGCGCCGGGACTCAGGGTCAGTCCCAGTACTTC. As protein: CASSAGTQGQSQYF.

About this clone itself: This sample also contains other DNA sequences that code for the same CDR3. V and J are TRBV6-1 and TRBJ2-3; D possibly corresponds to TRBD1 (5 bases). V lost 0 bases to trimming and J lost 1 base, with 5 bases between them. The CDR3 spans 14 residues. Per germline, CDR1 MNHNS and CDR2 SASEGT. The CDR3 region is CASSEAGGTDTQYF. The CDR3 bases are TGTGCCAGCAGTGAAGCAGGGGGCACAGATACGCAGTATTTT.

V and J are TRBV5-1 and TRBJ2-5; D is undetermined. The length of the CDR3 is 15 residues. Deletions cut 5 bases from V and 3 bases from J, with 17 bases between. Germline V gives CDR1 SGHRS, CDR2 YFSETQ. This CDR3 is CASRPDGSREETQYF. In DNA, the CDR3 is TGCGCCAGCAGACCCGACGGCTCCCGGGAAGAGACCCAGTACTTC.